These T cell receptor beta chains were read from a single sample in a study of T cell repertoires in cytomegalovirus infection. These receptors' antigens are unknown. Via MiXCR, TCRdb re-called the reads, giving one row per CDR3 protein. Of 700,000 to 850,000 distinct CDR3 sequences in the sample, approximately 29% were seen once. The sequencing here drew on cultured CD8+ T cells from PBMCs, taken from culture after CMV antigen stimulation. All receptors come from a human donor in good health (CMV status not recorded). Some clones in this sample may be carry-over from other donors' samples. Each CDR3 is given with its conserved first and last residue. Each record gives: V gene, J gene, clone size, D gene, CDR3 DNA, CDR3 protein. D genes are given only for firm matches. The listing skips clone size in some rows; elsewhere it reads once, few, many or a size class.

V: TRBV7-6; J: TRBJ2-1; size: few; D: TRBD1; DNA: TGTGCCAGCAACGACAGGGGGCTGTACAATGAGCAGTTCTTC; CDR3: CASNDRGLYNEQFF
V: TRBV6-5; J: TRBJ2-5; size: few; D: TRBD2; DNA: TGTGCCAGCGGAAGGACTAGCGGGGTTGAGGAGACCCAGTACTTC; CDR3: CASGRTSGVEETQYF
V: TRBV7-3; J: TRBJ2-1; size: few; D: .; DNA: TGTGCCAGCAGCTTAAATTTGGGGGGTACCTACAATGAGCAGTTCTTC; CDR3: CASSLNLGGTYNEQFF
V: TRBV6-6; J: TRBJ2-2; size: .; D: .; DNA: TGTGCCAGCAGTGCGAATGGATTCCTACGGCCCCCCGTGAACACCGGGGAGCTGTTTTTT; CDR3: CASSANGFLRPPVNTGELFF
V: TRBV7-8; J: TRBJ2-3; size: many; D: .; DNA: TGTGCCAGCAGCTTAGAAAGAGCGGGTGTCAGGGGCCTTCCCGGCACAGATACGCAGTATTTT; CDR3: CASSLERAGVRGLPGTDTQYF
V: TRBV28; J: TRBJ2-2; size: few; D: .; DNA: TGTGCCAGCGGTATAGCGGCGCGTAACACCGGGGAGCTGTTTTTT; CDR3: CASGIAARNTGELFF
V: TRBV12-3/TRBV12-4; J: TRBJ2-2; size: few; D: TRBD2; DNA: TGTGCCAGCAGCTGGACTAGCGGGGGAAACACCGGGGAGCTGTTTTTT; CDR3: CASSWTSGGNTGELFF
V: TRBV12-5; J: TRBJ2-1; size: few; D: TRBD2; DNA: TGTGCTAGTGGTTTGGGGTCGGGGGGGCCTTTTGAGCAGTTCTTC; CDR3: CASGLGSGGPFEQFF
V: TRBV7-6; J: TRBJ2-1; size: many; D: TRBD2; DNA: TGTGCCAGCAGCTTAGCGGGCGGGGGGGCCTACAATGAGCAGTTCTTC; CDR3: CASSLAGGGAYNEQFF
V: TRBV6-2/TRBV6-3; J: TRBJ2-1; size: .; D: .; DNA: TGTGCCAGCACCATCCACCCGCGGGCCAATGAGCAGTTCTTC; CDR3: CASTIHPRANEQFF
V: TRBV13; J: TRBJ1-1; size: .; D: TRBD1; DNA: TGTGCCAGCAGCTCAACTATGACAGGGATTGAAGCTTTCTTT; CDR3: CASSSTMTGIEAFF
V: TRBV7-2; J: TRBJ1-2; size: many; D: .; DNA: TGTGCCAGCACCGGGTCGGGGAGCTGGTACAACTATGGCTACACCTTC; CDR3: CASTGSGSWYNYGYTF
V: TRBV9; J: TRBJ2-7; size: .; D: .; DNA: TGTGCCAGCAGCGTAGCCGACACAGTCGGCGAGCAGTACTTC; CDR3: CASSVADTVGEQYF
V: TRBV12-3/TRBV12-4; J: TRBJ2-5; size: .; D: .; DNA: TGTGCCAGCTCACGAAGAGGCCCGGAGACCCAGTACTTC; CDR3: CASSRRGPETQYF
V: TRBV19; J: TRBJ2-5; size: .; D: .; DNA: TGTGCCAGTAGTATCTTTGACCAAGGCCCCCAAGAGACCCAGTACTTC; CDR3: CASSIFDQGPQETQYF
V: TRBV10-3; J: TRBJ1-5; size: few; D: .; DNA: TGTGCCATCAGTGATGGGGTAGGTCAGCCCCAGCATTTT; CDR3: CAISDGVGQPQHF
V: TRBV27; J: TRBJ1-5; size: many; D: .; DNA: TGTGCCAGCAGCCTCCGGGTCAGCAATCAGCCCCAGCATTTT; CDR3: CASSLRVSNQPQHF
V: TRBV29-1; J: TRBJ2-1; size: few; D: TRBD2; DNA: TGCAGCGTTGAGGGACTAGCGGGGCTTAGCTCCTACAATGAGCAGTTCTTC; CDR3: CSVEGLAGLSSYNEQFF
V: TRBV10-3; J: TRBJ1-2; size: .; D: .; DNA: TGTGCCATCAGTGACACAGGTGGCTATGGCTACACCTTC; CDR3: CAISDTGGYGYTF
V: TRBV15; J: TRBJ1-2; size: many; D: .; DNA: TGTGCCACCAGCAGAGGAACAGGAAACTATGGCTACACCTTC; CDR3: CATSRGTGNYGYTF
V: TRBV5-1; J: TRBJ1-4; size: .; D: .; DNA: TGCGCCAGCAGCTTGGGGGTCAGGGATCTTCGTGATGAAAAACTGTTTTTT; CDR3: CASSLGVRDLRDEKLFF
V: TRBV6-5; J: TRBJ1-1; size: few; D: TRBD1; DNA: TGTGCCAGCAGTTACTGGAATTACGACCGGACAGGGGGCACTGAAGCTTTCTTT; CDR3: CASSYWNYDRTGGTEAFF
V: TRBV12-3/TRBV12-4; J: TRBJ1-5; size: many; D: TRBD1; DNA: TGTGCCAGCAGTTTAGCACAGACAGGGACCGATCAGCCCCAGCATTTT; CDR3: CASSLAQTGTDQPQHF
V: TRBV7-9; J: TRBJ2-2; size: few; D: .; DNA: TGTGCCAGCAGCCCGGCGTTATTGGACACCGGGGAGCTGTTTTTT; CDR3: CASSPALLDTGELFF